What follows describes a single T cell receptor beta chain. TEMRA cells were FACS-enriched, with CD8+ and CD4+ T cells isolated negatively. The ends were cut back, 7 bases at V and 2 bases at J, with 12 bases in the middle. Germline V CDR1 and CDR2: SNHLY, FYNNEI. The CDR3 spans 13 residues. The data were obtained in a study of CD8 T cells in Susac syndrome. An amount of RNA that ranged from roughly 0.5 to 1 ug was reverse transcribed with random hexamers. The TCR beta CDR3 was amplified by immunoSEQ multiplex PCR across 54 Vbeta, 13 Jbeta. Via MiXCR, TCRdb re-called the immunoSEQ multiplex PCR reads, giving one row per CDR3 protein. The sample holds roughly 200,000 distinct CDR3 sequences; around 93% are singletons and the top ten take around 0.082%.

The sample comprised CD4+ T cells from PBMCs. The clonotype originates from a human donor with multiple sclerosis. The gene calls are TRBV2 and TRBJ2-7, with D maybe TRBD1 (5 bases). The CDR3 reads CASIGQDTYEQYF. CDR3 DNA: TGTGCCAGCATAGGTCAGGACACCTACGAGCAGTACTTC.